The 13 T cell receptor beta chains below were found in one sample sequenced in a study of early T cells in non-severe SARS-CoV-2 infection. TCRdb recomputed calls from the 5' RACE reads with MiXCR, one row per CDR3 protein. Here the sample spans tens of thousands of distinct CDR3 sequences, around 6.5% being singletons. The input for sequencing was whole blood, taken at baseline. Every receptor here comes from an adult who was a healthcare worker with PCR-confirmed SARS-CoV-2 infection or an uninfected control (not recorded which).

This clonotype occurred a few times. The CDR3 is CASTEGGREAFF. The CDR3 DNA sequence: TGTGCCAGCACCGAGGGGGGACGGGAAGCTTTCTTT. The V call is TRBV6-1, the J call TRBJ1-1; perhaps TRBD1 as D (6 bases). Germline-derived CDR1 and CDR2 are MNHNS and SASEGT. The CDR3 runs 12 residues. Trimming cost V 7 bases and J 8 bases, with 14 bases left between them.

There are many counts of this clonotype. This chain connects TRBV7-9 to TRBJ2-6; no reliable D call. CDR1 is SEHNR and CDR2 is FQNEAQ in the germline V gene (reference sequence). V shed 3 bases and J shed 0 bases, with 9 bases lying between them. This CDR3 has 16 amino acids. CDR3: CASSFPAISGANVLTF. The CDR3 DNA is TGTGCCAGCAGCTTCCCGGCGATCTCTGGGGCCAACGTCCTGACTTTC. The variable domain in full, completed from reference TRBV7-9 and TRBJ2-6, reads DTGVSQNPRHKITKRGQNVTFRCDPISEHNRLYWYRQTLGQGPEFLTYFQNEAQLEKSRLLSDRFSAERPKGSFSTLEIQRTEQGDSAMYLCASSFPAISGANVLTFGAGSRLTVL.

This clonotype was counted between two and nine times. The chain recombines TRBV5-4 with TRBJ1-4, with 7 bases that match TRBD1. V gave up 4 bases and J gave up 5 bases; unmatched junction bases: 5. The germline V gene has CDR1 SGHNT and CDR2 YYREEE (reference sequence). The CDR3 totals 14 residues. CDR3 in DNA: TGTGCCAGCAGCCCCGACAGGGCGAATGAAAAACTGTTTTTT. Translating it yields CASSPDRANEKLFF.

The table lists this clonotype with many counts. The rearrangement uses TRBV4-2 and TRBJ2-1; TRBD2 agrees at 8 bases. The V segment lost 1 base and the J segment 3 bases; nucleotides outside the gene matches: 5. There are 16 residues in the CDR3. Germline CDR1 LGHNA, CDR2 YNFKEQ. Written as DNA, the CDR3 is TGTGCCAGCAGCCAAGGAACTAGCGGAGGCTACAATGAGCAGTTCTTC. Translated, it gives CASSQGTSGGYNEQFF.

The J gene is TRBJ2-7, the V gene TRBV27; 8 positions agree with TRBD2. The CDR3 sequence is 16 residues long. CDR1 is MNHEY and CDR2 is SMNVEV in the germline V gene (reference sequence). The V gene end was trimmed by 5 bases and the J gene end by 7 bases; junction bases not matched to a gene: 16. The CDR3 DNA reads TGTGCCAGCAGTCTCGTAGCGGGGACTTCTACGGGTGAGCAGTACTTC. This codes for CASSLVAGTSTGEQYF.

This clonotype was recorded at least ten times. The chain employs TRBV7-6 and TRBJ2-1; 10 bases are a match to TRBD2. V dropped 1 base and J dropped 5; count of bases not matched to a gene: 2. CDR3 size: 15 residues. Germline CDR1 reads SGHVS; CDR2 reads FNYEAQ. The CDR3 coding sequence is TGTGCCAGCAGCTTAGAAGCGGGGGGGAACAATGAGCAGTTCTTC. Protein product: CASSLEAGGNNEQFF.

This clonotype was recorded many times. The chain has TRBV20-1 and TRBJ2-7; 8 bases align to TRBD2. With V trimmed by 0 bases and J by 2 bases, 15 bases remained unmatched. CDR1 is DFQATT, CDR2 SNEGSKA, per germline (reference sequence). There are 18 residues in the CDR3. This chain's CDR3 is CSARDRGVAGTNPYEQYF. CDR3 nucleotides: TGCAGTGCTAGAGATAGGGGAGTAGCGGGGACTAACCCCTACGAGCAGTACTTC.

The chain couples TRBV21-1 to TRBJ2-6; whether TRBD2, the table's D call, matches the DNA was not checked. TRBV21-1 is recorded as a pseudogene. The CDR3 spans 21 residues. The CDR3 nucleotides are TGTGCCAGCAGCAAAGGGGACTGGCCCAAAGAAGTTTTCTCTGGGGCCAACGTCCTGACTTTC. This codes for CASSKGDWPKEVFSGANVLTF.

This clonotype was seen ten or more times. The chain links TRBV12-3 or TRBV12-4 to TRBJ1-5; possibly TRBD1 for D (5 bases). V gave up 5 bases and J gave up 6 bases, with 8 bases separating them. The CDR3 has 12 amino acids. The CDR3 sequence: CASSTQGQPQHF. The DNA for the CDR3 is TGTGCCAGCAGTACTCAGGGTCAGCCCCAGCATTTT.

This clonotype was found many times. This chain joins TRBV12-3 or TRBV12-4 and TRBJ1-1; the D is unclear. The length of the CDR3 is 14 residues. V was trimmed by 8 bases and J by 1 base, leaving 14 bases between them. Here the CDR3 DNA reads TGTGCCAGCGTAGTTCCGGGCGCGAACACTGAAGCTTTCTTT. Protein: CASVVPGANTEAFF.

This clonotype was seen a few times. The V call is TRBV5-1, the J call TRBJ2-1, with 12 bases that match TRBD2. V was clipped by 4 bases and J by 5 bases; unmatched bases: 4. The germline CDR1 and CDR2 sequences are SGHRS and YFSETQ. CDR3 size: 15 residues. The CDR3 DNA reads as TGCGCCAGCAGCCTACGACTAGCGGGAGACAATGAGCAGTTCTTC. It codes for CASSLRLAGDNEQFF.

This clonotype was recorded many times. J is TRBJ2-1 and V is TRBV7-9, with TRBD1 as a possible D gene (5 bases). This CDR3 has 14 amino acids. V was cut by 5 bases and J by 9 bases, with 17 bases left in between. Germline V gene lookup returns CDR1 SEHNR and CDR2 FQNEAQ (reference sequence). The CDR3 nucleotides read TGTGCCAGCAGCCCCGAGTCCCAGGGTACTGAGCAGTTCTTC. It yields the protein CASSPESQGTEQFF.

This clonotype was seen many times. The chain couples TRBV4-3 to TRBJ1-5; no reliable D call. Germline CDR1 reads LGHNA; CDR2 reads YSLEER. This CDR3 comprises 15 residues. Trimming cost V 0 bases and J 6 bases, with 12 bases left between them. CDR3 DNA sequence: TGCGCCAGCAGCCAAGACATCCTACGAGGTCAGCCCCAGCATTTT. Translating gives CASSQDILRGQPQHF.